This record looks at one TCR beta chain sequence and its context. Its antigen is not identified. TCRdb reanalysed the RT-PCR reads using MiXCR and keeps one entry per CDR3 protein. The sample lists around 760,000 distinct CDR3 sequences, about 15% occurring once. The sample comes from a study of response to subunit inactivated influenza vaccine. This CDR3 region has 17 residues. Germline CDR1 SGHRS, CDR2 YFSETQ. The V and J ends lost 0 bases and 2 bases, in that order; junction bases with no gene match: 9. Overall study findings and caveats: Each seasonal influenza vaccination, the authors suggested, recruits few new T cells.

V is TRBV5-1 and J is TRBJ2-7; 9 nucleotides agree with TRBD2. This sequence originates from a man over 45 who received an inactivated influenza vaccine. The specimen comprised PBMCs from blood, sampled 14 days before vaccination. In nucleotides, the CDR3 is TGCGCCAGCAGCTTGGTAATTAAGCGGGGGGCCACCTACGAGCAGTACTTC. Protein: CASSLVIKRGATYEQYF. Full variable domain (remainder filled in from reference TRBV5-1 and TRBJ2-7): KAGVTQTPRYLIKTRGQQVTLSCSPISGHRSVSWYQQTPGQGLQFLFEYFSETQRNKGNFPGRFSGRQFSNSRSEMNVSTLELGDSALYLCASSLVIKRGATYEQYFGPGTRLTVT.